The 5 T cell receptor beta chains reported below all come from one sample, sequenced in a study of identifying expanded T cells in peripheral blood. The assay was immunoSEQ multiplex PCR, and TCRdb's table has in-frame clones only and misses some. The sample has 80,000 to 90,000 clones; 86% are singletons. Sample: blood. The origin of the receptors is a person between 18 and 69 years old in good health.

This sequence joins TRBV6-5 and TRBJ1-6, with D unclear. Germline CDR1 and CDR2: MNHEY and SVGAGI. The CDR3 has 16 residues. The V gene lost 1 base and the J gene lost 4 bases, with 11 bases spanning the gap. The CDR3 region has the DNA TGTGCCAGCAGTTACTTAAACACGGATTATAATTCACCCCTCCACTTT. Its protein product is CASSYLNTDYNSPLHF.

DNA of the CDR3: TGTGCCAGCTCCCCAGGGGCAGCACACACCGGGGAGCTGTTTTTT. Amino acids: CASSPGAAHTGELFF. V gene TRBV18 combines with J gene TRBJ2-2, with D maybe TRBD1 (6 bases). V was shortened by 6 bases and J by 3 bases, with 14 bases between the two germline ends. From germline, CDR1 is KGHSH and CDR2 LQKENI. CDR3 size: 15 residues.

V usage is TRBV7-8 and J usage is TRBJ2-2; 8 bases agree with TRBD1. Trimming at V came to 3 bases and at J to 6 bases, leaving 3 bases not matched to a gene. This CDR3 is built from 14 residues. Germline loops: CDR1 SGHVS, CDR2 FQNEAQ. This CDR3 is CASSLQDRAGELFF. Here the CDR3 DNA reads TGTGCCAGCAGCTTGCAGGACAGGGCCGGGGAGCTGTTTTTT. Drawing the rest from reference TRBV7-8 and TRBJ2-2, the complete variable domain is GAGVSQSPRYKVAKRGQDVALRCDPISGHVSLFWYQQALGQGPEFLTYFQNEAQLDKSGLPSDRFFAERPEGSVSTLKIQRTQQEDSAVYLCASSLQDRAGELFFGEGSRLTVL.

The chain has TRBV25-1 and TRBJ1-6; 7 nucleotides line up with TRBD1. The CDR3 has 15 residues. Looked up from germline, CDR1 is MGHDK and CDR2 is SYGVNS. The V and J ends lost 1 base and 9 bases, in that order; junction bases with no gene match: 6. In DNA form, the CDR3 reads TGTGCCAGCAGTGAATTGGGCAGGGGGGTTTCACCCCTCCACTTT. Protein product: CASSELGRGVSPLHF. Complete variable domain (other parts from reference TRBV25-1 and TRBJ1-6): EADIYQTPRYLVIGTGKKITLECSQTMGHDKMYWYQQDPGMELHLIHYSYGVNSTEKGDLSSESTVSRIRTEHFPLTLESARPSHTSQYLCASSELGRGVSPLHFGNGTRLTVT.

This clone turned up a few times. The chain recombines TRBV14 with TRBJ1-1; D unclear. The CDR3 runs to 13 residues. Germline CDR1 reads SGHDN; CDR2 reads FVKESK. Trimming stripped 0 bases from V and 5 bases from J, with 7 bases between. For the CDR3, the DNA is TGTGCCAGCAGCCAAGATGTATGGACTGAAGCTTTCTTT. The encoded protein is CASSQDVWTEAFF.